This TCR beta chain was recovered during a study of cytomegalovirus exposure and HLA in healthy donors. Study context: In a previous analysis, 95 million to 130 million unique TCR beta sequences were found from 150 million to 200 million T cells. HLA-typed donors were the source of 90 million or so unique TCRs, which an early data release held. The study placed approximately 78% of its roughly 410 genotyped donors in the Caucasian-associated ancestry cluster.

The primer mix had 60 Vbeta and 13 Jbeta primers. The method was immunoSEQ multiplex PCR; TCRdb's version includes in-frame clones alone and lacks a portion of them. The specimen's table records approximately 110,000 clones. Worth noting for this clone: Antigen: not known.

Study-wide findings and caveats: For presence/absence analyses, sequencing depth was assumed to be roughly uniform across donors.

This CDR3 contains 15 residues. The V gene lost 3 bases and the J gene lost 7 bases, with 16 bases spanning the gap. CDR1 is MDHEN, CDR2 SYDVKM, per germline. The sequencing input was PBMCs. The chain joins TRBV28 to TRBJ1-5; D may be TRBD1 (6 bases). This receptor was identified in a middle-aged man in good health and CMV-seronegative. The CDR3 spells CASSFGTGKYQPQHF. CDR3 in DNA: TGTGCCAGCAGTTTTGGTACAGGGAAGTACCAGCCCCAGCATTTT.